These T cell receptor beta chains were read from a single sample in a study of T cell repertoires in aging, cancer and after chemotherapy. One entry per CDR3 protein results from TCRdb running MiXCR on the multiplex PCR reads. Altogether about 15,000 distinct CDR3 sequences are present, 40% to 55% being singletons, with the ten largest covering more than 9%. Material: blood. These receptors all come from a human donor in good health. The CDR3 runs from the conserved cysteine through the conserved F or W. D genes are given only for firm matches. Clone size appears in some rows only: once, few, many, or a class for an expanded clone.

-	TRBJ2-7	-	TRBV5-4	TGTGCCAGCAGCTTGGTGGCTTACGAGCAGTACTTC	CASSLVAYEQYF
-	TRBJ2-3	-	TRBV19	TGTGCCTGGAGTAGCCGGACTTACGGGGTTACGCAGTATTTT	CAWSSRTYGVTQYF
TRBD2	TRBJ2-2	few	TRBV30	TGTGCCTGGAGTGTACAACTAGCGGGCACCGGGGAGCTGTTTTTT	CAWSVQLAGTGELFF
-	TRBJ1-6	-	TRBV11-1	TGTGCCAGCGGCTCCAGTGGCGATTCACCCCTCCACTTT	CASGSSGDSPLHF
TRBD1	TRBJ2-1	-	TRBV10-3	TGTGCCATCAGTGAGTCGGACAACAGGGGCTACAATGAGCAGTTCTTC	CAISESDNRGYNEQFF
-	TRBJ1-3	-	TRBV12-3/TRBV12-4	TGTGCCAGCAGCCCCTTTGAGGGGGTTAGCTCTGGAAACACCATATATTTT	CASSPFEGVSSGNTIYF
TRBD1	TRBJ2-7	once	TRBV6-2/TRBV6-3	TGTGCCAGCAGTGAAGAGGAGACAGGGGGAAACGAGCAGTACTTC	CASSEEETGGNEQYF
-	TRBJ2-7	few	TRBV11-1	TGTGCCAGCAGCCTGCTACCAGCGGGCACCTACGAGCAGTACTTC	CASSLLPAGTYEQYF
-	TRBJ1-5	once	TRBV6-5	TGTGCCAGCACCTCAGGGATCTATGGAGCCCAGCATTTT	CASTSGIYGAQHF
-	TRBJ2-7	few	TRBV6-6	TGTGCCAGCAGTTACTCGGACAGCTCCTACGAGCAGTACTTC	CASSYSDSSYEQYF
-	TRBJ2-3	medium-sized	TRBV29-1	TGCAGCGCCGTGGAGACTCCGCTTAGCACAGATACGCAGTATTTT	CSAVETPLSTDTQYF
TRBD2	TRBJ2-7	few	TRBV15	TGTGCCACCAGCAGGGGGAGGGGATCCTACGAGCAGTACTTC	CATSRGRGSYEQYF
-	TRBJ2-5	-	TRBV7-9	TGTGCCAGCAGCTTAGCGGGTTGGTACCAAGAGACCCAGTACTTC	CASSLAGWYQETQYF
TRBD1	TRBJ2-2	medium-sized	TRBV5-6	TGTGCCAGCAGCTTGGGACAGGGCGACACCGGGGAGCTGTTTTTT	CASSLGQGDTGELFF
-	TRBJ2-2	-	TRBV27	TGTGCCAGCAGAGGGGACTTCAACACCGGGGAGCTGTTTTTT	CASRGDFNTGELFF
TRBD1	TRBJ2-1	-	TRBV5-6	TGTGCCAGCAGCCTGGGCACAGGGGGCGTCACTAAGGATGAGCAGTTCTTC	CASSLGTGGVTKDEQFF
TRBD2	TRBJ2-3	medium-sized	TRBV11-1	TGTGCCAGCAGCATCCTGACTAGCGGGGGAGTGGATACGCAGTATTTT	CASSILTSGGVDTQYF
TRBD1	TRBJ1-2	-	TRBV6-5	TGTGCCAGCAGCCCTCCGGGACAGGGGGCGCATGGCTACACCTTC	CASSPPGQGAHGYTF
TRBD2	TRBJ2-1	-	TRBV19	TGTGCCAGTAGTAGCCTAGCGGGAGAGGAGCAGTTCTTC	CASSSLAGEEQFF
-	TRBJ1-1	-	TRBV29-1	TGCAGCGTTGGCAGGGTGCCTTACGAGGCTTTCTTT	CSVGRVPYEAFF
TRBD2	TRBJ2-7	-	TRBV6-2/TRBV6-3	TGTGCCAGCAGTTCCATTCCGCTAGCGGGAGGGCCTTTCTCCTACGAGCAGTACTTC	CASSSIPLAGGPFSYEQYF
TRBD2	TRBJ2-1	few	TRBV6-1	TGTGCCAGCAGTGAACGGGTAGCGGGGAACAATGAGCAGTTCTTC	CASSERVAGNNEQFF
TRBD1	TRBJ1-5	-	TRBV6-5	TGTGCCAGCAGTTACACGGGCAGGGGGAATGGGCAGCCCCAGCATTTT	CASSYTGRGNGQPQHF
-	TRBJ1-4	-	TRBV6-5	TGTGCCAGCAGTTACTCGATAGAGGGACAAAAACTGTTTTTT	CASSYSIEGQKLFF
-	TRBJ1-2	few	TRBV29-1	TGCAGCGTGCGGATCGAGGGGAGTTATGGCTACACCTTC	CSVRIEGSYGYTF
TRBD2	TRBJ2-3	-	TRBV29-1	TGCAGCGGGATCGGACTAGCGGGAGTTGGAGATACGCAGTATTTT	CSGIGLAGVGDTQYF
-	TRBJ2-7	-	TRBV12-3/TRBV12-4	TGTGCCAGCAGTGAATCGTGGATCTCCTACGAGCAGTACTTC	CASSESWISYEQYF
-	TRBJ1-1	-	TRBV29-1	TGCAGCGTTGGATGGATAATGAACACTGAAGCTTTCTTT	CSVGWIMNTEAFF
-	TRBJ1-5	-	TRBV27	TGTGCCAGCGGGGGTGTAAGGGAAAGGGGTCAGCCCCAGCATTTT	CASGGVRERGQPQHF
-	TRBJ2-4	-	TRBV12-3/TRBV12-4	TGTGCCAGCAGTTTAGGGGACACTGTAAACATTCAGTACTTC	CASSLGDTVNIQYF
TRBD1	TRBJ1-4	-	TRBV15	TGTGCCACCAGCAGAGAGACAGGGACTAATGAAAAACTGTTTTTT	CATSRETGTNEKLFF
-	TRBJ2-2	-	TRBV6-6	TGTGCTGCAGGGGATACTACCGGGGAGCTGTTTTTT	CAAGDTTGELFF
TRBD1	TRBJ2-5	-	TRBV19	TGTGCCAGTAGTAAGGGGGCAGGGGAGACCCAGTACTTC	CASSKGAGETQYF
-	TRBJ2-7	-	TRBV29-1	TGCAGCGTTGGCAATTGGGGGGCAGGTGAGCAGTACTTC	CSVGNWGAGEQYF
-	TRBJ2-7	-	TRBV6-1	TGTGCCAGCAGTGAAGCGTCCCGTAATGGGTACGAGCAGTACTTC	CASSEASRNGYEQYF
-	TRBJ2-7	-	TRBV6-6	TGTGCCAGCAGTTACACCCCGGGACCCCAAACCCCCTACGAGCAGTACTTC	CASSYTPGPQTPYEQYF
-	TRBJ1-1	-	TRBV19	TGTGCCAGTAGTTCCATCGCCGGGGACACTGAAGCTTTCTTT	CASSSIAGDTEAFF
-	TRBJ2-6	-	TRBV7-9	TGTGCCAGCAGCAGGACGGCGGCCGGGGCCAACGTCCTGACTTTC	CASSRTAAGANVLTF
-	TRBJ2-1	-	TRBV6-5	TGTGCCAGCAGTTACGGACTTTCCTCCTACAATGAGCAGTTCTTC	CASSYGLSSYNEQFF
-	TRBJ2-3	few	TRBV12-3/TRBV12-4	TGTGCCAGCAGTTTGGGCGGACAGATGAATACGCAGTATTTT	CASSLGGQMNTQYF
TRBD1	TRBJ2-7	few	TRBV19	TGTGCCAGTAGGCAAAACGACAGGGTGATCTTC	CASRQNDRVIF
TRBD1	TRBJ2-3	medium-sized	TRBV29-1	TGCAGCGTTGAAGATCCCGGGACAGGGCACACAGATACGCAGTATTTT	CSVEDPGTGHTDTQYF
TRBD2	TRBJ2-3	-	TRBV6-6	TGTGCCAGCAGTGAACTAGCGGGAGGGGGTACGCAGTATTTT	CASSELAGGGTQYF
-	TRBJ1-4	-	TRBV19	TGTGCCAGTAGCACTAGGACAGCCGCAACTAATGAAAAACTGTTTTTT	CASSTRTAATNEKLFF